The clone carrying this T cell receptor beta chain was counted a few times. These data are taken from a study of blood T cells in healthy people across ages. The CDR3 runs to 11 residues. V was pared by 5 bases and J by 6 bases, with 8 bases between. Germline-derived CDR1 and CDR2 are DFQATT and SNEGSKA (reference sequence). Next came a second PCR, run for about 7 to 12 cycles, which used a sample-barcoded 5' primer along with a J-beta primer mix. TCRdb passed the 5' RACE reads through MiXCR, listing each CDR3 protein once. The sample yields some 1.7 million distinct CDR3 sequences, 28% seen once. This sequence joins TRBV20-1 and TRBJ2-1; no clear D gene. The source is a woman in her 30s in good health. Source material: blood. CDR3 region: CSAFVANEQFF. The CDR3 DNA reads TGCAGTGCTTTTGTAGCCAATGAGCAGTTCTTC.